Below, 24 T cell receptor beta chains from the same sample are listed, as sequenced in a study of blood T cell repertoires in COVID-19. Repertoires were generated with immunoSEQ multiplex PCR, while TCRdb's copy carries only in-frame clones and drops some. The sample yields about 160,000 clones, around nine tenths seen once. Sequencing was done on a sample of peripheral blood. Receptor source: a man aged 60 to 75 with active or convalescent COVID-19.

The chain uses TRBV5-1 and TRBJ2-7; tentatively, D is TRBD2 (5 bases). Germline loops: CDR1 SGHRS, CDR2 YFSETQ. The CDR3 loop spans 13 amino acids. V lost 0 bases, J lost 1 base, and 5 bases lay in between. The CDR3 bases are TGCGCCAGCAGCTTGGGGGAGTCCTACGAGCAGTACTTC. It specifies CASSLGESYEQYF.

The DNA for the CDR3 is TGTGCCAGCAGTTACTCGAGGGAGATGTGGGAGCAGTACTTC. Amino acid sequence: CASSYSREMWEQYF. The chain uses TRBV6-5 and TRBJ2-7; maybe TRBD2 (5 bases). CDR1 is MNHEY and CDR2 is SVGAGI in the germline V gene. Trimming removed 0 bases from V and 7 bases from J, with 13 bases in between. This CDR3 region has 14 residues.

The chain combines TRBV10-2 with TRBJ1-2; maybe TRBD1 (6 bases). CDR1 is WSHSY and CDR2 is SAAADI in the germline V gene. Trimming cost V 5 bases and J 1 base, with 8 bases left between them. The CDR3 covers 13 residues. The CDR3 coding sequence is TGCGCCAGCAGTCTACAGGGTAACTATGGCTACACCTTC. Translated: CASSLQGNYGYTF.

The chain uses TRBV6-1 and TRBJ1-3; the D gene is possibly TRBD1 (5 bases). The CDR3 extends over 16 amino acids. Trimming took off 2 bases at V and 0 bases at J, with 11 bases between the two ends. Per germline, CDR1 MNHNS and CDR2 SASEGT. The CDR3 DNA follows: TGTGCCAGCAGTGAATTGGGGGGACCCTCTGGAAACACCATATATTTT. Amino acids: CASSELGGPSGNTIYF.

This sequence joins TRBV7-8 and TRBJ2-3; TRBD2 might be the D (6 bases). V lost 1 base, J lost 2 bases, and 13 bases lay in between. In germline, CDR1 is SGHVS, CDR2 FQNEAQ. There are 16 residues in the CDR3. The CDR3 loop is CASSLDGLTNTDTQYF. CDR3 DNA sequence: TGTGCCAGCAGCTTAGACGGACTAACGAACACAGATACGCAGTATTTT. Filled out from reference TRBV7-8 and TRBJ2-3, the complete variable domain reads GAGVSQSPRYKVAKRGQDVALRCDPISGHVSLFWYQQALGQGPEFLTYFQNEAQLDKSGLPSDRFFAERPEGSVSTLKIQRTQQEDSAVYLCASSLDGLTNTDTQYFGPGTRLTVL.

The chain uses TRBV2 and TRBJ1-4; D might be TRBD1 (6 bases). The CDR3 length is 14 residues. Trimming took 1 base from V and 5 from J, leaving 8 bases between them. Germline CDR1 SNHLY, CDR2 FYNNEI. The CDR3 is CASSEDRANEKLFF. CDR3 DNA: TGTGCCAGCAGTGAAGACAGGGCAAATGAAAAACTGTTTTTT. Full variable domain (remainder filled in from reference TRBV2 and TRBJ1-4): EPEVTQTPSHQVTQMGQEVILRCVPISNHLYFYWYRQILGQKVEFLVSFYNNEISEKSEIFDDQFSVERPDGSNFTLKIRSTKLEDSAMYFCASSEDRANEKLFFGSGTQLSVL.

This sequence joins TRBV27 and TRBJ1-1, with 7 bases identical to TRBD1. The CDR3 is 15 residues long. CDR1 is MNHEY, CDR2 SMNVEV, per germline (reference sequence). J gave up 1 base and V 0 bases, and 2 bases lay outside the gene matches. The CDR3 here is CASSLSWTGNTEAFF. CDR3 DNA: TGTGCCAGCAGTTTATCCTGGACAGGGAACACTGAAGCTTTCTTT.

This chain joins TRBV5-8 and TRBJ2-7, with D hard to call. Germline CDR1 SGHTS, CDR2 YDEGEE. Trimming shortened V by 6 bases and J by 0 bases, and 19 bases separated the two germline ends. The length of the CDR3 is 16 residues. In nucleotides, the CDR3 is TGTGCCAGCACCGCGGTCAGTAGGTGGCCCTCCTACGAGCAGTACTTC. It translates to CASTAVSRWPSYEQYF. The full variable domain, in which reference TRBV5-8 and TRBJ2-7 provide the parts outside the CDR3, is EAGVTQSPTHLIKTRGQQATLRCSPISGHTSVYWYQQALGLGLQFLLWYDEGEERNRGNFPPRFSGRQFPNYSSELNVNALELEDSALYLCASTAVSRWPSYEQYFGPGTRLTVT.

This chain uses TRBV18 with TRBJ2-7; tentatively, D is TRBD1 (6 bases). The CDR3 consists of 16 residues. Germline CDR1 and CDR2: KGHSH and LQKENI. The V end was cut by 3 bases, the J end by 0 bases, with 15 bases between. This CDR3 reads CASSPLRTESSYEQYF. CDR3 coding DNA: TGTGCCAGCTCACCGTTAAGGACAGAGAGCTCCTACGAGCAGTACTTC. Drawing the rest from reference TRBV18 and TRBJ2-7, the complete variable domain is NAGVMQNPRHLVRRRGQEARLRCSPMKGHSHVYWYRQLPEEGLKFMVYLQKENIIDESGMPKERFSAEFPKEGPSILRIQQVVRGDSAAYFCASSPLRTESSYEQYFGPGTRLTVT.

The V gene is TRBV15, the J gene TRBJ1-2; tentatively, D is TRBD1 (5 bases). The V end lost 8 bases, the J end lost 2 bases, and 18 bases lay between the germline ends. Germline V gene sequence: CDR1 LNHNV, CDR2 YYDKDF (reference sequence). This CDR3 contains 15 residues. As DNA, the CDR3 is TGTGCCACCCTGAAGGACACCGAGGCGAACTATGGCTACACCTTC. Amino acid sequence: CATLKDTEANYGYTF.

The V gene is TRBV5-4, the J gene TRBJ1-1, with unresolved D. Germline CDR1 is SGHNT and CDR2 is YYREEE (reference sequence). The CDR3 has 18 residues. V lost 4 bases, J lost 0 bases, and 22 bases lay in between. The CDR3 is CASSRKARPPVMNTEAFF. The CDR3 DNA sequence: TGTGCCAGCAGCCGCAAGGCTAGGCCCCCCGTGATGAACACTGAAGCTTTCTTT.

This clone has more than one count but fewer than ten. J is TRBJ1-3 and V is TRBV5-4, with a possible D match to TRBD1 (6 bases). The CDR3 has 16 residues. V lost 3 bases to trimming and J lost 0 bases, with 13 bases between them. CDR1 and CDR2 from the germline V gene are SGHNT and YYREEE (reference sequence). The CDR3 reads CASSSGQPSSGNTIYF. The CDR3 DNA is TGTGCCAGCAGCTCAGGACAGCCGAGCTCTGGAAACACCATATATTTT.

This CDR3 is CASRLGKDRENGELFF. The DNA for the CDR3 is TGTGCAAGTCGCTTAGGAAAGGACAGGGAGAACGGGGAGCTGTTTTTT. The chain employs TRBV12-2 and TRBJ2-2; the table gives TRBD1 as D, unverified against the DNA. TRBV12-2 is shown as a pseudogene. This CDR3 region has 16 residues.

The chain recombines TRBV5-1 with TRBJ2-3; 10 nucleotides match TRBD2. The V gene's germline CDR1 is SGHRS and CDR2 YFSETQ. This CDR3 contains 15 residues. V was pared by 3 bases and J by 5 bases, with 6 bases of the junction left unmatched. Here the CDR3 reads CASSWSGRVGDTQYF. The CDR3 region has the DNA TGCGCCAGCAGCTGGAGCGGGAGGGTAGGAGATACGCAGTATTTT.

The count of this clone is one. V usage is TRBV12-2 and J usage is TRBJ1-5; TRBD1 is the table's D call and was not checked against the DNA. TRBV12-2 is classified as a pseudogene. The CDR3 is made up of 13 amino acids. The CDR3 nucleotides read TGTGCAAGTCGCAGGACAGGGGATCAGCCCCAGCATTTT. It encodes CASRRTGDQPQHF.

In this sample, this clone turned up once. The genes are TRBV6-1 and TRBJ1-4, with no clear D. The CDR3 runs to 12 residues. Germline V gene data show CDR1 as MNHNS and CDR2 as SASEGT. V dropped 2 bases and J dropped 6 bases, with 4 bases sitting between them. The CDR3 loop is CASSESDEKLFF. The CDR3 DNA follows: TGTGCCAGCAGTGAATCGGATGAAAAACTGTTTTTT.

This chain joins TRBV19 and TRBJ2-7; D possibly corresponds to TRBD2 (6 bases). With 3 bases removed from V and 0 bases from J, the gap between germline ends came to 9 bases. The CDR3 loop spans 14 amino acids. Germline loops: CDR1 LNHDA, CDR2 SQIVND (reference sequence). CDR3 sequence: CASSMGLSSYEQYF. The CDR3 DNA follows: TGTGCCAGTAGTATGGGACTTAGCTCCTACGAGCAGTACTTC.

The V gene is TRBV6-5, the J gene TRBJ1-5, with TRBD1 as a possible D gene (6 bases). Germline V gene lookup returns CDR1 MNHEY and CDR2 SVGAGI. V lost 0 bases, J lost 7 bases, and 13 bases lay in between. The CDR3 is 15 residues long. The DNA of the CDR3 is TGTGCCAGCAGTTACTCCCACAGGGTACAACAGCCCCAGCATTTT. Its protein is CASSYSHRVQQPQHF.

CDR3 DNA: TGTGCCAGCTTGGCGTATTCGGGGGGCTACACCTTC. Its translation: CASLAYSGGYTF. The chain recombines TRBV28 with TRBJ1-2; D uncertain. The V end lost 8 bases, the J end lost 8 bases, and 15 bases lay between the germline ends. Germline CDR1 reads MDHEN; CDR2 reads SYDVKM. The CDR3 contains 12 residues.

V gene TRBV9 combines with J gene TRBJ2-3, with 10 bases matching TRBD2. With V trimmed by 4 bases and J by 0 bases, 11 bases remained unmatched. CDR1 and CDR2 from the germline V gene are SGDLS and YYNGEE. This CDR3 contains 18 residues. CDR3 protein: CASSPRLSGGASTDTQYF. CDR3 DNA sequence: TGTGCCAGCAGCCCCAGACTAAGCGGGGGGGCTAGCACAGATACGCAGTATTTT.

This rearrangement joins TRBV3-1 (or the pseudogene TRBV3-2) to TRBJ2-3; 9 positions match TRBD1. Germline values: CDR1 LGHDT, CDR2 YNNKEL (reference sequence). With 2 bases clipped from V and 5 bases from J, the junction kept 5 bases outside the gene matches. CDR3 length: 15 amino acids. DNA for the CDR3: TGTGCCAGCAGCCAACCGACAGGGGGATTAGATACGCAGTATTTT. This sequence encodes CASSQPTGGLDTQYF.

The chain employs TRBV6-5 and TRBJ1-2; 8 bases align to TRBD1. Germline loops: CDR1 MNHEY, CDR2 SVGAGI. CDR3 length: 14 amino acids. The V and J ends lost 7 bases and 8 bases, in that order; junction bases with no gene match: 12. The CDR3 DNA follows: TGTGCCAGCACCCCGACAGGGGCTCTTAAGGGCTACACCTTC. Its protein product is CASTPTGALKGYTF.

The chain is built from TRBV7-8 and TRBJ1-5; 8 bases are a match to TRBD1. This CDR3 has 14 residues. The ends lost 3 bases at V and 9 bases at J; junction bases unmatched: 7. Looked up from germline, CDR1 is SGHVS and CDR2 is FQNEAQ. DNA for the CDR3: TGTGCCAGCAGCTTCGGGACAGGCGCAAGGCCCCAGCATTTT. This encodes CASSFGTGARPQHF.

V gene TRBV9 combines with J gene TRBJ1-5; 7 bases fit TRBD1. CDR1 SGDLS and CDR2 YYNGEE come from the germline V gene. This CDR3 has 14 residues. V lost 3 bases and J lost 1; bases outside the gene matches: 1. The chain's CDR3 is CASSATGSNQPQHF. DNA of the CDR3: TGTGCCAGCAGCGCGACAGGGAGCAATCAGCCCCAGCATTTT.